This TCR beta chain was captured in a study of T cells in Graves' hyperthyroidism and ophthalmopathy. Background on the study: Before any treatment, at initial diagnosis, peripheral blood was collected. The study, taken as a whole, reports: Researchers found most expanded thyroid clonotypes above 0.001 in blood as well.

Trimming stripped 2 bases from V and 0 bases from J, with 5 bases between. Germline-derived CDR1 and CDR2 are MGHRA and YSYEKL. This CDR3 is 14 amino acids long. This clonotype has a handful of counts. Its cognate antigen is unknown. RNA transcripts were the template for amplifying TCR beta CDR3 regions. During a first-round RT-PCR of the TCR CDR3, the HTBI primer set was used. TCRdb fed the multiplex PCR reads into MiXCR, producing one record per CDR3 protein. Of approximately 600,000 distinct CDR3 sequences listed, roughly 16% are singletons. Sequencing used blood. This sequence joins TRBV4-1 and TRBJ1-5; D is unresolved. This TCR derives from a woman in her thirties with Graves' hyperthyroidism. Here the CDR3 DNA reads TGCGCCAGCAGCCAACAGGATAGCAATCAGCCCCAGCATTTT. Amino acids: CASSQQDSNQPQHF.